A single sample gave rise to the 23 T cell receptor beta chains below, sequenced in a study of Ad26.COV2.S vaccination and SARS-CoV-2 variants (dated by TCRdb to about 2021). This specimen's time point label, interpreted: individuals recovered from natural SARS-CoV-2 infection. The library was produced with the immunoSEQ multiplex PCR assay. Drawn from immuneACCESS, this table holds only the in-frame rearrangements with V and J called that TCRdb kept. Clones are partly lost; checked studies trace under half to an unresolved V gene and leave the rest unexplained. The sample includes about 350,000 clones, with about 91% observed a single time. Together, the top ten hold around 4% of the sample. The sample was peripheral blood, taken after recovery from COVID-19. The receptors were sampled from a human donor who had recovered from COVID-19.

A single count supports this clone. The genes are TRBV25-1 and TRBJ1-1, with D perhaps TRBD1 (6 bases). Germline values: CDR1 MGHDK, CDR2 SYGVNS. The CDR3 spans 18 residues. Trimming cost V 0 bases and J 3 bases, with 20 bases left between them. CDR3 sequence: CASSEYRGLGAGDTEAFF. CDR3 coding DNA: TGTGCCAGCAGTGAATATAGGGGGTTAGGCGCAGGGGACACTGAAGCTTTCTTT.

This rearrangement joins TRBV11-2 to TRBJ2-6; 7 bases align to TRBD1. This CDR3 has 15 residues. V lost 5 bases and J lost 2; bases outside the gene matches: 3. In germline, CDR1 is SGHAT, CDR2 FQNNGV. This CDR3 reads CASSAQGAGANVLTF. In DNA, the CDR3 is TGTGCCAGCAGCGCTCAGGGGGCTGGGGCCAACGTCCTGACTTTC.

This clone was observed once. The chain carries TRBV5-1 and TRBJ2-2, with 10 bases matching TRBD2. Germline CDR1 is SGHRS and CDR2 is YFSETQ. V shed 2 bases and J 7 bases; nucleotides not matched to a gene: 2. The CDR3 is made up of 14 amino acids. As DNA, the CDR3 is TGCGCCAGCAGCTTTAGCGGGGGGCACGGGGAGCTGTTTTTT. This gives the protein CASSFSGGHGELFF.

This clone was detected once. This chain uses TRBV3-1 (or the pseudogene TRBV3-2) with TRBJ1-2; D may be TRBD1 (5 bases). Per germline, CDR1 LGHDT and CDR2 YNNKEL (reference sequence). Trimming took off 4 bases at V and 3 bases at J, with 24 bases between the two ends. The CDR3 length is 18 residues. The CDR3 protein is CASSLETKVGGMDYGYTF. Written as DNA, the CDR3 is TGTGCCAGCAGCCTTGAGACGAAGGTCGGGGGTATGGACTATGGCTACACCTTC.

This chain uses TRBV2 with TRBJ2-4; the D is unclear. Between the trimmed V and J ends, which lost 5 bases and 8 bases, there was a span of 13 bases. This CDR3 has 13 residues. The germline V gene has CDR1 SNHLY and CDR2 FYNNEI. The CDR3, as DNA: TGTGCCAGCAGTACAACAAGAACTTACATTCAGTACTTC. Translation: CASSTTRTYIQYF. Supplemented by reference TRBV2 and TRBJ2-4, the full variable domain reads EPEVTQTPSHQVTQMGQEVILRCVPISNHLYFYWYRQILGQKVEFLVSFYNNEISEKSEIFDDQFSVERPDGSNFTLKIRSTKLEDSAMYFCASSTTRTYIQYFGAGTRLSVL.

The gene calls are TRBV4-1 and TRBJ2-2; D ambiguous. Germline CDR1 MGHRA, CDR2 YSYEKL. Trimming removed 4 bases at V and 8 bases at J, with 14 bases between. The CDR3 loop spans 14 amino acids. The CDR3 here is CASSPPRPEGELFF. CDR3 bases: TGCGCCAGCAGCCCTCCACGTCCGGAGGGGGAGCTGTTTTTT.

The V gene is TRBV6-5, the J gene TRBJ2-1; TRBD2 aligns across 8 bases. CDR3 length equals 15 residues. CDR1 and CDR2 from the germline V gene are MNHEY and SVGAGI. Trimming took 6 bases from V and 2 from J; bases not matched to a gene: 6. CDR3 DNA: TGTGCCAGCAGCCGCACTAGCGGTACCTACAATGAGCAGTTCTTC. It yields the protein CASSRTSGTYNEQFF.

The CDR3 nucleotides are TGTGCCAGTAGTACAATACGGATTCCGGATGGCTACACCTTC. Translated, it gives CASSTIRIPDGYTF. The chain couples TRBV19 to TRBJ1-2; unclear D gene. V lost 4 bases to trimming and J lost 6 bases, with 15 bases between them. The germline CDR1 and CDR2 sequences are LNHDA and SQIVND (reference sequence). This CDR3 spans 14 amino acids.

The CDR3 region is CAISGGQSNQPQHF. The CDR3 DNA follows: TGTGCCATCAGTGGGGGACAGTCCAATCAGCCCCAGCATTTT. The V and J genes are TRBV10-3 and TRBJ1-5, with 7 bases fitting TRBD1. The germline gives CDR1 ENHRY, CDR2 SYGVKD. The V segment lost 4 bases and the J segment 3 bases; nucleotides outside the gene matches: 3. This CDR3 region has 14 residues.

The chain recombines TRBV7-9 with TRBJ1-4, with TRBD1 identical over 8 bases. CDR3 size: 18 residues. Unmatched junction bases numbered 11, after V lost 5 bases and J lost 0 bases. The germline CDR1 and CDR2 sequences are SEHNR and FQNEAQ (reference sequence). The CDR3 loop reads CASSPRLGQATTNEKLFF. The CDR3 nucleotides read TGTGCCAGCAGCCCCCGTTTGGGACAGGCCACAACTAATGAAAAACTGTTTTTT. The full variable domain, with the rest looked up from reference TRBV7-9 and TRBJ1-4, is DTGVSQNPRHKITKRGQNVTFRCDPISEHNRLYWYRQTLGQGPEFLTYFQNEAQLEKSRLLSDRFSAERPKGSFSTLEIQRTEQGDSAMYLCASSPRLGQATTNEKLFFGSGTQLSVL.

This clone came up once. The chain combines TRBV2 with TRBJ1-2; D ambiguous. The CDR3 is 13 amino acids. Trimming took 6 bases from V and 0 from J, leaving 8 bases between them. Germline assignment: CDR1 SNHLY and CDR2 FYNNEI. The CDR3 region is CASRRSANYGYTF. CDR3 nucleotide sequence: TGTGCCAGCAGGAGGTCTGCTAACTATGGCTACACCTTC.

This chain links TRBV11-2 with TRBJ2-5, with D unclear. V was cut by 1 base and J by 6 bases, with 9 bases left in between. The CDR3 is 13 residues long. The V gene's germline CDR1 is SGHAT and CDR2 FQNNGV. The CDR3 sequence: CASSLGAEKTQYF. In DNA form, the CDR3 reads TGTGCCAGCAGCTTAGGGGCCGAAAAGACCCAGTACTTC.

The chain uses TRBV5-6 and TRBJ1-1, with D tentatively TRBD1 (5 bases). Germline CDR1 SGHDT, CDR2 YYEEEE. V lost 4 bases, J lost 6 bases, and 16 bases lay in between. The CDR3 totals 14 residues. As DNA, the CDR3 is TGTGCCAGCAGCATCAGGGCTTTGAGGGCTGAAGCTTTCTTT. It specifies CASSIRALRAEAFF.

The chain is built from TRBV9 and TRBJ2-3; TRBD1 aligns across 7 bases. The CDR3 has 17 residues. V dropped 1 base and J dropped 2; count of bases not matched to a gene: 10. Germline CDR1 SGDLS, CDR2 YYNGEE. CDR3 loop: CASSVYRGQTYTDTQYF. The CDR3, as DNA: TGTGCCAGCAGCGTATATAGGGGACAGACTTACACAGATACGCAGTATTTT.

This rearrangement joins TRBV9 to TRBJ2-5; D is unresolved. The V gene lost 3 bases and the J gene lost 3 bases, with 15 bases spanning the gap. CDR1 and CDR2 (germline): SGDLS, YYNGEE. This CDR3 spans 15 amino acids. CDR3 nucleotides: TGTGCCAGCAGCGCCGCGGTGGGCCGGGAAGAGACCCAGTACTTC. It specifies CASSAAVGREETQYF. Combining the CDR3 with reference TRBV9 and TRBJ2-5 gives the whole variable domain DSGVTQTPKHLITATGQRVTLRCSPRSGDLSVYWYQQSLDQGLQFLIQYYNGEERAKGNILERFSAQQFPDLHSELNLSSLELGDSALYFCASSAAVGREETQYFGPGTRLLVL.

This clone was counted only a few times. V usage is TRBV5-1 and J usage is TRBJ2-7; D call uncertain. The CDR3 covers 14 residues. V dropped 0 bases and J dropped 0 bases, with 7 bases sitting between them. The germline gives CDR1 SGHRS, CDR2 YFSETQ. CDR3: CASSLDVSSYEQYF. The CDR3, as DNA: TGCGCCAGCAGCTTGGACGTCTCCTCCTACGAGCAGTACTTC.

The V and J genes are TRBV18 and TRBJ1-5, with D possibly being TRBD1 (6 bases). The V end was cut by 6 bases, the J end by 4 bases, with 13 bases between. The CDR3 length is 14 residues. Germline V CDR1 and CDR2: KGHSH, LQKENI. The CDR3 protein is CASSPGTLNQPQHF. CDR3 nucleotide sequence: TGTGCCAGCTCCCCCGGGACATTGAATCAGCCCCAGCATTTT.

V gene TRBV5-1 combines with J gene TRBJ2-1; 12 bases match TRBD2. The V gene's germline CDR1 is SGHRS and CDR2 YFSETQ. The length of the CDR3 is 18 residues. The trim removed 3 bases at V and 2 bases at J, leaving 9 bases unmatched. This CDR3 is CASSSELAGGPAYNEQFF. DNA of the CDR3: TGCGCCAGCAGCTCAGAGCTAGCGGGGGGGCCGGCCTACAATGAGCAGTTCTTC.

V is TRBV2 and J is TRBJ1-2, with unresolved D. The CDR3 loop spans 12 amino acids. From germline, CDR1 is SNHLY and CDR2 FYNNEI. Trimming left V 8 bases short and J 6 bases short, with 13 bases between. CDR3 sequence (DNA): TGTGCCAGCCTTACTAATTTGGATGGCTACACCTTC. This sequence encodes CASLTNLDGYTF.

This sequence joins TRBV6-6 and TRBJ1-2; D not resolved. The CDR3 has 14 residues. The V end lost 2 bases, the J end lost 4 bases, and 11 bases lay between the germline ends. Germline-derived CDR1 and CDR2 are MNHNY and SVGAGI (reference sequence). CDR3 sequence: CASSYVTDFYGYTF. DNA of the CDR3: TGTGCCAGCAGTTACGTCACCGATTTCTATGGCTACACCTTC.

CDR3: CASSLEGGNADTQYF. CDR3 nucleotides: TGTGCCAGCAGCTTAGAAGGAGGCAACGCAGATACGCAGTATTTT. The chain has TRBV7-9 and TRBJ2-3, with TRBD2 as a possible D gene (5 bases). In germline, CDR1 is SEHNR, CDR2 FQNEAQ (reference sequence). The CDR3 spans 15 residues. Trimming removed 1 base at V and 4 bases at J, with 12 bases between. Full variable domain (missing parts from reference TRBV7-9 and TRBJ2-3): DTGVSQNPRHKITKRGQNVTFRCDPISEHNRLYWYRQTLGQGPEFLTYFQNEAQLEKSRLLSDRFSAERPKGSFSTLEIQRTEQGDSAMYLCASSLEGGNADTQYFGPGTRLTVL.

This clone was recorded only once. The chain uses TRBV18 and TRBJ1-3, with D hard to call. The V end was cut by 0 bases, the J end by 0 bases, with 9 bases between. Germline V gene lookup returns CDR1 KGHSH and CDR2 LQKENI. This CDR3 region has 16 residues. Here the CDR3 DNA reads TGTGCCAGCTCACCACCGGACGCCCGCTCTGGAAACACCATATATTTT. As protein: CASSPPDARSGNTIYF. Based on the CDR3 plus reference TRBV18 and TRBJ1-3, the full variable domain is NAGVMQNPRHLVRRRGQEARLRCSPMKGHSHVYWYRQLPEEGLKFMVYLQKENIIDESGMPKERFSAEFPKEGPSILRIQQVVRGDSAAYFCASSPPDARSGNTIYFGEGSWLTVV.

CDR3 loop: CASSLLLARSPEQFF. The CDR3 nucleotides are TGTGCCAGCAGCTTGCTGCTAGCGCGCAGCCCGGAGCAGTTCTTC. The V call is TRBV5-6, the J call TRBJ2-1, with D tentatively TRBD2 (6 bases). The germline V and J ends were trimmed by 1 base and 10 bases, with 18 bases remaining between them. The CDR3 is 15 residues long. Per germline, CDR1 SGHDT and CDR2 YYEEEE.